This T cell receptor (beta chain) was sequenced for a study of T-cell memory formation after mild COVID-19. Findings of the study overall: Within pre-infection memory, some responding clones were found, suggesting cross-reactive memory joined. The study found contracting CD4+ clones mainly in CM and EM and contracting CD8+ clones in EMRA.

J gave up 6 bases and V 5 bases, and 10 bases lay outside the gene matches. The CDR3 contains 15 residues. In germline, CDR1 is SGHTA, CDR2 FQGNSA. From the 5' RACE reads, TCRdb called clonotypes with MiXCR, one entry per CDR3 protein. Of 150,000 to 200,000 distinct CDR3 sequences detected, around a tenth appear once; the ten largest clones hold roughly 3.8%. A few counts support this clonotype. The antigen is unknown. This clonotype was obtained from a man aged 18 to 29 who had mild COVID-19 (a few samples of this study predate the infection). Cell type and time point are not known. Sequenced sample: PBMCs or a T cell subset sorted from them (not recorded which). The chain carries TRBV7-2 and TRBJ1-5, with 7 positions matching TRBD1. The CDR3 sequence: CASSPMKGASQPQHF. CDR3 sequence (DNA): TGTGCCAGCAGCCCAATGAAGGGGGCTAGTCAGCCCCAGCATTTT.